What follows are 9 T cell receptor beta chains derived from one specimen sequenced in a study of long-term antiretroviral therapy in people with HIV. This was the immunoSEQ v3.0 assay at survey level. Only in-frame clones appear in the TCRdb table, and some are missing; sequencing was by immunoSEQ multiplex PCR. Of 18,000 or so clones listed, 78% are singletons. The material sequenced was unsorted PBMCs, taken at the start of antiretroviral therapy, before treatment. Receptors originate from a woman in her thirties or forties with HIV.

The J gene is TRBJ2-2, the V gene TRBV7-9; D is possibly TRBD2 (5 bases). The CDR3 length is 13 residues. The germline V and J ends were trimmed by 5 bases and 7 bases, with 11 bases remaining between them. Germline loops: CDR1 SEHNR, CDR2 FQNEAQ (reference sequence). Here the CDR3 reads CASSPPGSGELFF. The DNA of the CDR3 is TGTGCCAGCAGCCCCCCGGGGAGCGGGGAGCTGTTTTTT.

The chain links TRBV9 to TRBJ2-5; 10 nucleotides match TRBD2. In germline, CDR1 is SGDLS, CDR2 YYNGEE. The CDR3 is 16 residues long. The junction had 5 bases not matched to a gene; V was cut back by 3 bases and J by 0 bases. The CDR3, as DNA: TGTGCCAGCAGCGCCTCTAGCGGGGGATACCAAGAGACCCAGTACTTC. Protein product: CASSASSGGYQETQYF.

V is TRBV28 and J is TRBJ2-2; D remains unclear. The CDR3 has 13 amino acids. Germline loops: CDR1 MDHEN, CDR2 SYDVKM. Between the trimmed V and J ends, which lost 6 bases and 8 bases, there was a span of 13 bases. The CDR3: CASSLDGLGELFF. The CDR3 DNA sequence: TGTGCCAGCAGCCTCGATGGGTTGGGGGAGCTGTTTTTT.

This clone was recorded once. In nucleotides, the CDR3 is TGTGCCAGAGCCCCCCCCGTTTCCTACAATGAGCAGTTCTTC. Translation gives CARAPPVSYNEQFF. The gene calls are TRBV5-3 and TRBJ2-1; no definite D call. Being an ORF, TRBV5-3 has a function that is uncertain. Between the trimmed V and J ends, which lost 7 bases and 1 base, there was a span of 12 bases. The CDR3 is made up of 14 amino acids.

The chain joins TRBV2 to TRBJ1-6; D call uncertain. Trimming removed 6 bases from V and 2 bases from J, with 11 bases in between. Per germline, CDR1 SNHLY and CDR2 FYNNEI. The CDR3 is 15 amino acids. The CDR3: CASSPEAAYNSPLHF. CDR3 nucleotide sequence: TGTGCCAGCAGCCCGGAGGCGGCCTATAATTCACCCCTCCACTTT.

This clone was counted a few times. The chain links TRBV28 to TRBJ1-6; 7 bases line up with TRBD1. Looked up from germline, CDR1 is MDHEN and CDR2 is SYDVKM. The CDR3 loop spans 15 amino acids. The V and J ends lost 6 bases and 2 bases, in that order; junction bases with no gene match: 4. The CDR3 nucleotides read TGTGCCAGCAGACCGGGGACAGCCTATAATTCACCCCTCCACTTT. Its translation is CASRPGTAYNSPLHF.

The chain is built from TRBV6-5 and TRBJ1-1; D may be TRBD1 (5 bases). V was shortened by 6 bases and J by 8 bases, with 13 bases between the two germline ends. This CDR3 comprises 12 residues. Germline CDR1 reads MNHEY; CDR2 reads SVGAGI. The chain's CDR3 is CASSNRQSEAFF. The CDR3 nucleotides read TGTGCCAGCAGCAACAGACAGAGCGAAGCTTTCTTT.

J is TRBJ1-1 and V is TRBV7-9; D is undetermined. Germline CDR1 is SEHNR and CDR2 is FQNEAQ (reference sequence). Trimming removed 2 bases at V and 0 bases at J, with 10 bases between. This CDR3 region has 15 residues. The CDR3 bases are TGTGCCAGCAGCTTATTTGAGGCCCTGAACACTGAAGCTTTCTTT. The encoded protein is CASSLFEALNTEAFF.

This chain joins TRBV19 and TRBJ1-5, with 7 bases fitting TRBD1. From germline, CDR1 is LNHDA and CDR2 SQIVND (reference sequence). J lost 7 bases, V lost 6 bases, and 15 bases had no gene match. The CDR3 consists of 16 residues. Here the CDR3 reads CASSPRTTGRKQPQHF. In nucleotides, the CDR3 is TGTGCCAGTAGCCCAAGGACGACAGGGAGGAAGCAGCCCCAGCATTTT.